The 3 T cell receptor beta chains given below trace back to one sample, sequenced in a study of shared clonotypes between healthy human individuals. TCRdb keeps only in-frame clones here, not all; method: immunoSEQ multiplex PCR. The data show about 2 million clones, 90% to 95% seen once. Specimen: naive CD4+ T cells sorted from blood. Subset: CD45RA+ positively selected. The receptors shown here come from a man between 18 and 29 years old in good health.

The gene calls are TRBV10-2 and TRBJ2-5; 9 bases match TRBD1. The CDR3 has 13 residues. Trimming removed 10 bases from V and 5 bases from J; junction bases left unmatched: 8. From germline, CDR1 is WSHSY and CDR2 SAAADI. The CDR3 nucleotides read TGCGCCACACAGGGGGCGCCTGGGGAGACCCAGTACTTC. It encodes CATQGAPGETQYF.

The CDR3 nucleotides are TGTGCCAGCAGCCCACGAGACAGGGGAGGCAATCAGCCCCAGCATTTT. This codes for CASSPRDRGGNQPQHF. J is TRBJ1-5 and V is TRBV7-8; TRBD1 matches 8 bases. The germline gives CDR1 SGHVS, CDR2 FQNEAQ. The CDR3 runs 16 residues. Unmatched junction bases numbered 8, after V lost 5 bases and J lost 2 bases.

The V and J genes are TRBV7-9 and TRBJ2-1; D call uncertain. The germline CDR1 and CDR2 sequences are SEHNR and FQNEAQ (reference sequence). The CDR3 runs 15 residues. With 1 base removed from V and 0 bases from J, the gap between germline ends came to 7 bases. CDR3 DNA: TGTGCCAGCAGCTTAGACTTTATCTCCTACAATGAGCAGTTCTTC. Residues: CASSLDFISYNEQFF.